Following are 5 T cell receptor beta chains from one sample sequenced in a study of response to subunit inactivated influenza vaccine. TCRdb re-called the RT-PCR reads through MiXCR, storing one row per CDR3 protein. The sample includes about 800,000 distinct CDR3 sequences, approximately 22% of them seen just once. The input for sequencing was PBMCs from blood, taken roughly 5 days after vaccination. These receptors all come from a man aged 50 to 60 who received an inactivated influenza vaccine.

This chain uses TRBV2 with TRBJ2-7; 10 bases match TRBD1. The CDR3 loop spans 15 amino acids. Germline values: CDR1 SNHLY, CDR2 FYNNEI. V dropped 2 bases and J dropped 4; count of bases not matched to a gene: 5. CDR3 sequence: CASSELGQGFYEQYF. CDR3 DNA sequence: TGTGCCAGCAGTGAATTGGGACAGGGGTTTTACGAGCAGTACTTC.

There are a few counts of this clonotype. The V and J genes are TRBV6-1 and TRBJ1-1; the D gene is possibly TRBD1 (5 bases). The germline CDR1 and CDR2 sequences are MNHNS and SASEGT. This CDR3 has 14 amino acids. The V gene lost 5 bases and the J gene lost 1 base, with 11 bases spanning the gap. CDR3 nucleotide sequence: TGTGCCAGCAGTCGCAGGGTGGCGAACACTGAAGCTTTCTTT. Its translation is CASSRRVANTEAFF.

The chain joins TRBV12-3 or TRBV12-4 to TRBJ1-2; 8 bases fit TRBD1. The length of the CDR3 is 14 residues. Trimming cost V 6 bases and J 6 bases; bases outside gene matches: 9. Here the CDR3 DNA reads TGTGCCAGCAGCCGCGGACAGGGTTCCCATGGCTACACCTTC. Amino acid sequence: CASSRGQGSHGYTF.

In its sample, this clonotype was seen many times. The chain uses TRBV4-2 and TRBJ1-1; TRBD1 matches at 11 bases. Per germline, CDR1 LGHNA and CDR2 YNFKEQ. There are 17 residues in the CDR3. The ends lost 3 bases at V and 1 base at J; junction bases unmatched: 7. The CDR3 sequence: CASSQVGQGAPNTEAFF. CDR3 sequence (DNA): TGTGCCAGCAGCCAGGTCGGACAGGGGGCACCGAACACTGAAGCTTTCTTT.

This chain joins TRBV28 and TRBJ2-7; D remains ambiguous. This CDR3 spans 14 amino acids. Looked up from germline, CDR1 is MDHEN and CDR2 is SYDVKM. The ends were cut back, 0 bases at V and 2 bases at J, with 8 bases in the middle. This chain's CDR3 is CASSLWQLTYEQYF. Here the CDR3 DNA reads TGTGCCAGCAGTTTATGGCAGTTGACCTACGAGCAGTACTTC.